The T cell receptor beta chain under discussion was sequenced for a study of blood T cell repertoires in COVID-19. The germline V gene encodes CDR1 SGHRS and CDR2 YFSETQ. The CDR3 contains 14 residues. Trimming took off 1 base at V and 5 bases at J, with 13 bases between the two ends. The method was immunoSEQ multiplex PCR; TCRdb's version includes in-frame clones alone and lacks a portion of them. There are some 400,000 clones in the sample; more than 75% occur only once, and about 3% lies in the top ten. This chain connects TRBV5-1 to TRBJ2-7; tentatively, D is TRBD1 (6 bases). The TCR comes from a human donor in a cohort sampled during active COVID-19. The sequenced material came from peripheral blood. The CDR3 region is CASSLWGRGHEQYF. The CDR3 nucleotides are TGCGCCAGCAGCTTGTGGGGCAGGGGTCACGAGCAGTACTTC.